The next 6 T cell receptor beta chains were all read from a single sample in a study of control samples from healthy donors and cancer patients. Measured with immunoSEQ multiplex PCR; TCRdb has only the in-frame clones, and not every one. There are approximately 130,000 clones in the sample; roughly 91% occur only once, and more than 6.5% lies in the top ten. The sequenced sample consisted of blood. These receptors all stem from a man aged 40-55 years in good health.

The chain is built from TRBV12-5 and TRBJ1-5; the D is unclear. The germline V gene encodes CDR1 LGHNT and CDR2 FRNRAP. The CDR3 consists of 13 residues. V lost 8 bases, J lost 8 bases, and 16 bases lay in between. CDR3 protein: CASKDDAGEPQHF. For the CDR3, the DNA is TGTGCTAGTAAGGACGACGCCGGTGAGCCCCAGCATTTT.

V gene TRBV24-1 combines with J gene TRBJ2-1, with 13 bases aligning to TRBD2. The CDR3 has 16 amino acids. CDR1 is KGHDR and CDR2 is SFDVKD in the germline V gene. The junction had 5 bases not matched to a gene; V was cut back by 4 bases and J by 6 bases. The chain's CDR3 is CATSDPLAGGSNEQFF. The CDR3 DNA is TGTGCCACCAGTGACCCACTAGCGGGGGGGAGCAATGAGCAGTTCTTC.

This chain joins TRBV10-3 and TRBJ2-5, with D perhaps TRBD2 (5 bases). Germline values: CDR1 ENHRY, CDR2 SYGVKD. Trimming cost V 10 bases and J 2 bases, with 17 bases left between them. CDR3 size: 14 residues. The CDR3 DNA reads TGTGCCAAAGACTTCCGCGAGGGTCAAGAGACCCAGTACTTC. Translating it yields CAKDFREGQETQYF.

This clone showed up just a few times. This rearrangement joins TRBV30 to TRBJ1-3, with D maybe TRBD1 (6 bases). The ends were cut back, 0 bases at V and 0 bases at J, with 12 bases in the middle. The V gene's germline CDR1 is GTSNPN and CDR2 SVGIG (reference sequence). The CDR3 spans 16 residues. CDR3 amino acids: CAWSVSGGFSGNTIYF. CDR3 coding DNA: TGTGCCTGGAGTGTATCGGGGGGCTTCTCTGGAAACACCATATATTTT.

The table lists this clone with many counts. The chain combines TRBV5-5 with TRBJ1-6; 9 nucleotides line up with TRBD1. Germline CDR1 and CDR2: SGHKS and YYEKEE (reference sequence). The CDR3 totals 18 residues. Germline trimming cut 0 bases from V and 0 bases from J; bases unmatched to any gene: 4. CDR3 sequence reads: CASSLGEDRGSYNSPLHF. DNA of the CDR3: TGTGCCAGCAGCTTGGGTGAGGACAGGGGCTCCTATAATTCACCCCTCCACTTT.

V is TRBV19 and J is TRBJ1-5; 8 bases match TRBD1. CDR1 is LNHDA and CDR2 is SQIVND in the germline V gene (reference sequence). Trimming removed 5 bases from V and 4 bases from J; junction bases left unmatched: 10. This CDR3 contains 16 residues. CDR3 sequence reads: CASSALTGVGNQPQHF. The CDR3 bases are TGTGCCAGTAGTGCCCTGACAGGGGTTGGGAATCAGCCCCAGCATTTT.